The entry below gives a single T cell receptor beta chain sequence along with its context. The antigen is undetermined. The data originate from a study of cytomegalovirus exposure and HLA in healthy donors. Study as a whole: The Caucasian-associated ancestry cluster contained about 80% of the roughly 390 genotyped donors. Study-wide results and caveats: In an earlier analysis, productive rearrangement rates for most beta V segments clustered near 87% or 30%. Specific recognition of CMV antigens was confirmed in vitro for a few chains (all CMV-associated).

PCR was performed using 60 Vbeta and 13 Jbeta primers. Original handling: Later, roughly 86 million unique TCR beta chains were counted in an analysis, and roughly 11 million of them were shared. The method was immunoSEQ multiplex PCR; TCRdb's version includes in-frame clones alone and lacks a portion of them. Clone size and V and J calls were adopted from that table, with D and trimming inferred from the DNA. The top ten hold about 0.1% of the sample, which has about 200,000 clones, 82% seen once. The CDR3 totals 14 residues. Germline CDR1 reads MGHRA; CDR2 reads YSYEKL. V shed 5 bases and J shed 9 bases, with 14 bases lying between them.

This chain uses TRBV4-1 with TRBJ1-6, with D possibly being TRBD1 (6 bases). This receptor was obtained from a boy younger than 10 in good health and CMV-seronegative. The sample comprised PBMCs. The CDR3 DNA reads as TGCGCCAGCAGCGGACGCACAGGGCTTTCACCCCTCCACTTT. The encoded protein is CASSGRTGLSPLHF.